These 24 T cell receptor beta chains were sequenced from one sample in a study of CD8 T cells in ankylosing spondylitis. TCRdb analysed the 5' RACE reads with MiXCR anew, one entry per CDR3 protein. The sample lists hundreds of thousands of distinct CDR3 sequences, around 9.2% occurring once. The sample taken for sequencing was blood, either unsorted or a sorted T cell fraction (not recorded which). These receptors all come from a male donor with ankylosing spondylitis or in good health (not recorded which).

There are a few counts of this clonotype. The CDR3 coding sequence is TGCAGTGCAGCAAATTATTTGTGGAATGAGCAGTTCTTC. The encoded protein is CSAANYLWNEQFF. The J gene is TRBJ2-1, the V gene TRBV20-1; D remains ambiguous. V lost 6 bases to trimming and J lost 7 bases, with 16 bases between them. The CDR3 length is 13 residues. The germline V gene has CDR1 DFQATT and CDR2 SNEGSKA (reference sequence).

This clonotype was observed at least ten times. The rearrangement links TRBV29-1 to TRBJ1-1; TRBD1 is a possible D gene (6 bases). The CDR3 consists of 15 residues. Germline CDR1 SQVTM, CDR2 ANQGSEA. Trimming removed 7 bases at V and 4 bases at J, with 22 bases between. The DNA of the CDR3 is TGCAGCGCTCCGCTCGCGGGGACATACGCCACTGAAGCTTTCTTT. Its protein product is CSAPLAGTYATEAFF.

This clonotype was seen only a few times. This sequence joins TRBV12-3 or TRBV12-4 and TRBJ2-1, with D possibly matching TRBD1 (5 bases). The CDR3 loop spans 14 amino acids. Trimming took off 3 bases at V and 7 bases at J, with 13 bases between the two ends. The CDR3 coding sequence is TGTGCCAGCAGTTTTCGGCGCAGGGCGAATGAGCAGTTCTTC. It codes for CASSFRRRANEQFF.

There are many counts of this clonotype. The gene calls are TRBV5-1 and TRBJ2-7; D is perhaps TRBD1 (6 bases). This CDR3 has 14 residues. With 9 bases removed from V and 6 bases from J, the gap between germline ends came to 22 bases. Germline CDR1 and CDR2: SGHRS and YFSETQ. The CDR3 spells CAITHRTTGGEQYF. The DNA of the CDR3 is TGCGCCATCACACACCGTACGACAGGAGGCGAGCAGTACTTC.

This clonotype came up a few times. The chain employs TRBV5-1 and TRBJ2-3; no definite D call. Germline CDR1 and CDR2: SGHRS and YFSETQ. This CDR3 is built from 14 residues. Trimming stripped 1 base from V and 2 bases from J, with 8 bases between. This CDR3 is CASSLSPDTDTQYF. CDR3 DNA: TGCGCCAGCAGCTTGAGTCCGGACACAGATACGCAGTATTTT.

This clonotype was detected many times. J is TRBJ2-2 and V is TRBV11-1; D assignment may be TRBD1 or TRBD2 (5 bases each). V dropped 4 bases and J dropped 7 bases, with 25 bases sitting between them. CDR3 size: 18 residues. Germline V gene sequence: CDR1 SGHAT, CDR2 FQDESV (reference sequence). The CDR3 nucleotides are TGTGCCAGCAGCTCCCTGGCCGGGGCGAACTTCCAGGTCGGGGAGCTGTTTTTT. It encodes CASSSLAGANFQVGELFF.

This clonotype was seen ten or more times. The CDR3 protein is CSAPRTGSYGYTF. In DNA, the CDR3 is TGCAGTGCTCCCCGGACAGGCTCCTATGGCTACACCTTC. The rearrangement uses TRBV20-1 and TRBJ1-2; 7 bases fit TRBD1. The CDR3 spans 13 residues. Per germline, CDR1 DFQATT and CDR2 SNEGSKA (reference sequence). Trimming at V came to 5 bases and at J to 4 bases, leaving 7 bases not matched to a gene.

The chain employs TRBV7-9 and TRBJ2-7, with D perhaps matching TRBD1 or TRBD2 (5 bases each). CDR1 is SEHNR and CDR2 is FQNEAQ in the germline V gene (reference sequence). The length of the CDR3 is 15 residues. Trimming stripped 1 base from V and 4 bases from J, with 14 bases between. CDR3 protein: CASSLGDLREYEQYF. In DNA, the CDR3 is TGTGCCAGCAGCTTAGGGGACCTAAGGGAGTACGAGCAGTACTTC. Using reference TRBV7-9 and TRBJ2-7 for the parts outside the CDR3, the full variable domain is DTGVSQNPRHKITKRGQNVTFRCDPISEHNRLYWYRQTLGQGPEFLTYFQNEAQLEKSRLLSDRFSAERPKGSFSTLEIQRTEQGDSAMYLCASSLGDLREYEQYFGPGTRLTVT.

Points on this clonotype: A read error may explain this, as a much larger clone is one base away. This chain uses TRBV7-6 with TRBJ2-1; TRBD1 is a possible D gene (6 bases). CDR3 size: 14 residues. Germline values: CDR1 SGHVS, CDR2 FNYEAQ. CDR3 loop: CASSPDSSCNEQFF. The CDR3, as DNA: TGTGCCAGCAGCCCGGACAGCTCCTGCAATGAGCAGTTCTTC.

This clonotype has at least ten counts. The chain couples TRBV12-3 or TRBV12-4 to TRBJ2-6; D unclear. Deletions cut 7 bases from V and 5 bases from J, with 3 bases between. The CDR3 runs to 11 residues. The chain's CDR3 is CASKWANVLTF. The CDR3 DNA reads as TGTGCCAGCAAATGGGCCAACGTCCTGACTTTC.

The table lists this clonotype with many counts. The rearrangement links TRBV28 to TRBJ2-4; 7 nucleotides match TRBD1. The CDR3 has 15 residues. From germline, CDR1 is MDHEN and CDR2 SYDVKM. J gave up 4 bases and V 7 bases, and 10 bases lay outside the gene matches. The CDR3 region has the DNA TGTGCCAGCACCCCGCGGGCGACAGGGAAAAACATTCAGTACTTC. Its translation: CASTPRATGKNIQYF.

This clonotype was seen ten or more times. CDR3 region: CSAREGVAEAFF. CDR3 nucleotides: TGCAGTGCTAGAGAAGGGGTCGCTGAAGCTTTCTTT. The chain couples TRBV20-1 to TRBJ1-1, with D tentatively TRBD1 (5 bases). The CDR3 consists of 12 residues. Germline-derived CDR1 and CDR2 are DFQATT and SNEGSKA (reference sequence). V was shortened by 0 bases and J by 6 bases, with 8 bases between the two germline ends.

This clonotype has at least ten counts. This sequence joins TRBV7-6 and TRBJ1-5; no firm D call. V was pared by 4 bases and J by 5 bases, with 9 bases between. The CDR3 is made up of 13 amino acids. Germline V gene lookup returns CDR1 SGHVS and CDR2 FNYEAQ. This CDR3 reads CASSSNFDQPQHF. The CDR3 region has the DNA TGTGCCAGCAGCTCCAATTTCGATCAGCCCCAGCATTTT.

This chain connects TRBV7-2 to TRBJ1-1; possible D gene TRBD1, 6 bases. Per germline, CDR1 SGHTA and CDR2 FQGNSA. There are 13 residues in the CDR3. The V end was cut by 6 bases, the J end by 1 base, with 9 bases between. This CDR3 is CASRQDRNTEAFF. The CDR3 DNA reads as TGTGCCAGCAGACAGGACAGGAACACTGAAGCTTTCTTT. The whole variable domain, filled in from reference TRBV7-2 and TRBJ1-1, reads GAGVSQSPSNKVTEKGKDVELRCDPISGHTALYWYRQSLGQGLEFLIYFQGNSAPDKSGLPSDRFSAERTGGSVSTLTIQRTQQEDSAVYLCASRQDRNTEAFFGQGTRLTVV.

The table lists this clonotype with many counts. The chain is built from TRBV20-1 and TRBJ1-2; D perhaps matches TRBD1 (5 bases). Germline lookup yields CDR1 DFQATT and CDR2 SNEGSKA (reference sequence). CDR3 length: 13 residues. Between the trimmed V and J ends, which lost 3 bases and 8 bases, there was a span of 16 bases. The CDR3 is CSARGTLKGGYTF. The DNA of the CDR3 is TGCAGTGCTAGGGGGACTCTAAAGGGGGGCTACACCTTC.

This clonotype appeared many times. The CDR3, as DNA: TGTGCCAGCAGCTACCGCAGGGGGCGCGGCAATCAGCCCCAGCATTTT. Its protein product is CASSYRRGRGNQPQHF. J is TRBJ1-5 and V is TRBV12-3 or TRBV12-4, with TRBD1 identical over 8 bases. The CDR3 is 16 amino acids. Trimming removed 6 bases from V and 2 bases from J; junction bases left unmatched: 9.

This clonotype was seen many times. The J gene is TRBJ2-5, the V gene TRBV12-3 or TRBV12-4; D remains ambiguous. The CDR3 has 13 residues. The V end lost 3 bases, the J end lost 4 bases, and 9 bases lay between the germline ends. The CDR3: CASSLGMGETQYF. As DNA, the CDR3 is TGTGCCAGCAGTTTGGGTATGGGAGAGACCCAGTACTTC.

This clonotype was seen ten or more times. Written as DNA, the CDR3 is TGCAGTGCCGGGCATGCGGGGGGGTCAGATACGCAGTATTTT. Translation: CSAGHAGGSDTQYF. The V and J genes are TRBV20-1 and TRBJ2-3, with 9 nucleotides matching TRBD2. The junction had 8 bases not matched to a gene; V was cut back by 6 bases and J by 4 bases. The CDR3 runs 14 residues. CDR1 and CDR2 (germline): DFQATT, SNEGSKA (reference sequence).

This clonotype was found a few times. The chain joins TRBV7-2 to TRBJ2-5; D is unclear. Germline values: CDR1 SGHTA, CDR2 FQGNSA. Trimming took 5 bases from V and 2 from J, leaving 12 bases between them. CDR3 length equals 14 residues. The CDR3: CASSPSRAQETQYF. The DNA of the CDR3 is TGTGCCAGCAGCCCCAGTCGGGCTCAAGAGACCCAGTACTTC.

At least ten counts were recorded for this clonotype. The J gene is TRBJ2-5, the V gene TRBV5-1, with D uncertain. This CDR3 comprises 12 residues. CDR1 is SGHRS, CDR2 YFSETQ, per germline. V was trimmed by 0 bases and J by 4 bases, leaving 4 bases between them. The CDR3 bases are TGCGCCAGCAGCTTGGATGGAGAGACCCAGTACTTC. Translating gives CASSLDGETQYF.

In this sample, this clonotype turned up a few times. The chain has TRBV2 and TRBJ2-1; possible D gene TRBD2, 7 bases. Trimming removed 10 bases at V and 7 bases at J, with 17 bases between. This CDR3 region has 13 residues. Germline V CDR1 and CDR2: SNHLY, FYNNEI. The CDR3 protein is CATRRGPGNEQFF. CDR3 in DNA: TGTGCCACTAGGCGGGGGCCTGGGAATGAGCAGTTCTTC.

This clonotype was counted at least ten times. The V and J genes are TRBV12-3 or TRBV12-4 and TRBJ2-7; 12 positions match TRBD2. This CDR3 is built from 15 residues. The J segment lost 1 base and the V segment lost 4 bases, leaving 2 bases of the junction unmatched. For the CDR3, the DNA is TGTGCCAGCAGTTCGACTAGCGGGAGATCCTACGAGCAGTACTTC. Its protein is CASSSTSGRSYEQYF.

There are many counts of this clonotype. The chain has TRBV24-1 and TRBJ2-5, with 8 bases lining up with TRBD2. Germline-derived CDR1 and CDR2 are KGHDR and SFDVKD. The CDR3 contains 15 residues. The V and J ends lost 3 bases and 2 bases, in that order; junction bases with no gene match: 4. This CDR3 is CATSDAGTSQETQYF. CDR3 nucleotide sequence: TGTGCCACCAGTGATGCCGGGACTAGTCAAGAGACCCAGTACTTC.

The sample holds many counts of this clonotype. V usage is TRBV20-1 and J usage is TRBJ1-1; D might be TRBD1 (6 bases). Trimming removed 3 bases from V and 1 base from J, with 6 bases in between. The CDR3 length is 12 residues. Germline lookup yields CDR1 DFQATT and CDR2 SNEGSKA (reference sequence). CDR3 in DNA: TGCAGTGCTAGGGGACAGAACACTGAAGCTTTCTTT. Protein sequence: CSARGQNTEAFF.